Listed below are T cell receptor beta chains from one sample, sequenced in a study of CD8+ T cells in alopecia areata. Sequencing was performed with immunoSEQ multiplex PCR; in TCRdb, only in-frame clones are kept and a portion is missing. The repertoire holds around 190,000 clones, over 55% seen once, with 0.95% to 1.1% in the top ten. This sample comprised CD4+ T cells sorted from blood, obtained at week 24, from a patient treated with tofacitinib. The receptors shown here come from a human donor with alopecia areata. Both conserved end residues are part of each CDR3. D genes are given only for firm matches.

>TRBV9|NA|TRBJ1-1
CAGPPGNTEAFF
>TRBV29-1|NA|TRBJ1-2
CSVAGQKIGYTF
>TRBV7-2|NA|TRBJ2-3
CASSRPGTDTQYF
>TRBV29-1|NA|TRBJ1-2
CSVDDRSYGYTF
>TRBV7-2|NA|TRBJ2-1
CASSLVLGAREQFF
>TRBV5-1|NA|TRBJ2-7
CASSLRREGWYF
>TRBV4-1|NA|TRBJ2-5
CASSQSQGGGNQETQYF
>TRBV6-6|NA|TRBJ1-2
CASSSKTGPNHGYTF
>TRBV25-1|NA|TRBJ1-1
CASREQGMNTEAFF
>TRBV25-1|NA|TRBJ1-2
CASSPDGRGGYTF
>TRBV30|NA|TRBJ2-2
CAWREAVSNTGELFF
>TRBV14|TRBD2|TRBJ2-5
CASSFLLGTSGGKRETQYF
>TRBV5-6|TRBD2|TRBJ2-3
CASSYGLEGLLDTQYF